These 20 T cell receptor beta chains were sequenced from one sample in a study of identical twins (dated by TCRdb to about 2016). The library relied on 5' RACE. Sequencing took place on an Illumina HiSeq 2000. TCRdb redid the processing of the public reads, applying fastp at Q25 and MiXCR, and retained in-frame beta chains. One record per CDR3 amino acid sequence lists the most common genes and DNA. The sample table shows 1.5 million to 2 million distinct CDR3 sequences, and about 31% are seen once. Jointly, the top ten make up about 0.27% of the sample. Source material: cord blood. The source is a newborn girl in good health.

This clonotype was counted only a few times. This chain links TRBV20-1 with TRBJ1-2, with unresolved D. CDR1 is DFQATT, CDR2 SNEGSKA, per germline (reference sequence). This CDR3 has 14 residues. Trimming left V 5 bases short and J 0 bases short, with 13 bases between. CDR3 residues: CSASSARANYGYTF. Here the CDR3 DNA reads TGCAGTGCTTCCTCAGCAAGGGCTAACTATGGCTACACCTTC.

The chain employs TRBV25-1 and TRBJ2-5; 7 nucleotides line up with TRBD2. The closer fit of TRBJ2-1 to the DNA end suggests the J call may be wrong. The CDR3 spans 15 residues. The germline gives CDR1 MGHDK, CDR2 SYGVNS. The DNA of the CDR3 is TGTGCCAGCAGTGAATCCCGACTAGCCCAAGAGACCCAGTTCTTC. This encodes CASSESRLAQETQFF.

In its sample, this clonotype was seen a few times. This chain joins TRBV7-2 and TRBJ1-1; D remains unclear. Germline CDR1 reads SGHTA; CDR2 reads FQGNSA. This CDR3 is 15 amino acids long. The V end was cut by 0 bases, the J end by 5 bases, with 13 bases between. CDR3 amino acids: CASSLALLGGTEAFF. In nucleotides, the CDR3 is TGTGCCAGCAGCTTAGCGCTTTTAGGCGGAACTGAAGCTTTCTTT.

The rearrangement uses TRBV7-9 and TRBJ2-4; 11 nucleotides line up with TRBD2. The J call may be wrong; the DNA end is better matched by TRBJ2-7. Germline values: CDR1 SEHNR, CDR2 FQNEAQ (reference sequence). The CDR3 has 16 residues. This chain's CDR3 is CASSRLAGGPIYEQYF. For the CDR3, the DNA is TGTGCCAGCAGCCGATTAGCGGGAGGGCCGATCTACGAGCAGTACTTC.

Comments on this clonotype: An end of the junction differs from the germline gene, which may be a read error. The rearrangement joins TRBV14 to TRBJ2-6; D remains unclear. CDR1 is SGHDN, CDR2 FVKESK, per germline. This CDR3 contains 16 residues. CDR3 coding DNA: TGTGTCAGCAGCCAAGTCGACTTCTCTGGGGCCAACGTCCTGACTTTC. It yields the protein CVSSQVDFSGANVLTF. Looking up the rest from reference TRBV14 and TRBJ2-6 gives the full variable domain: EAGVTQFPSHSVIEKGQTVTLRCDPISGHDNLYWYRRVMGKEIKFLLHFVKESKQDESGMPNNRFLAERTGGTYSTLKVQPAELEDSGVYFCVSSQVDFSGANVLTFGAGSRLTVL.

This chain uses TRBV6-1 with TRBJ1-2, with TRBD1 as a possible D gene (5 bases). The CDR3 is 15 residues long. Trimming removed 4 bases from V and 0 bases from J, with 12 bases in between. Germline V CDR1 and CDR2: MNHNS, SASEGT. CDR3 in DNA: TGTGCCAGCAGTGTTACAGGCCCAGCTAACTATGGCTACACCTTC. Protein: CASSVTGPANYGYTF.

This clonotype was seen more than once but under ten times. The chain has TRBV9 and TRBJ2-7; 12 positions match TRBD2. V gave up 3 bases and J gave up 3 bases; unmatched junction bases: 13. The CDR3 totals 18 residues. CDR1 is SGDLS, CDR2 YYNGEE, per germline. This chain's CDR3 is CASSGPRTSGKGLYEQYF. CDR3 DNA sequence: TGTGCCAGCAGCGGACCCCGGACTAGCGGGAAAGGCCTCTACGAGCAGTACTTC.

This clonotype was counted a few times. The rearrangement joins TRBV6-5 to TRBJ1-2, with D maybe TRBD1 (5 bases). V gave up 0 bases and J gave up 6 bases, with 14 bases separating them. From germline, CDR1 is MNHEY and CDR2 SVGAGI. This CDR3 region has 15 residues. The CDR3 bases are TGTGCCAGCAGTTACTCCCTCAGGGAAGGGGATGGCTACACCTTC. This gives the protein CASSYSLREGDGYTF.

This clonotype appeared a single time. This chain joins TRBV5-1 and TRBJ1-2; D is uncertain. The germline CDR1 and CDR2 sequences are SGHRS and YFSETQ. This CDR3 contains 15 residues. V dropped 0 bases and J dropped 0 bases, with 9 bases sitting between them. This CDR3 is CASSLAAPPNYGYTF. CDR3 in DNA: TGCGCCAGCAGCTTGGCGGCACCACCTAACTATGGCTACACCTTC.

This clonotype was seen at least ten times. Here the CDR3 DNA reads TGCAGCGTTGCGGTGGGAGGCGAGCAGTACTTC. This codes for CSVAVGGEQYF. The gene calls are TRBV29-1 and TRBJ2-7, with D maybe TRBD2 (6 bases). This CDR3 has 11 residues. Per germline, CDR1 SQVTM and CDR2 ANQGSEA. V lost 4 bases and J 6 bases, leaving 10 bases between the germline ends.

This clonotype was counted at least ten times. V and J are TRBV10-3 and TRBJ2-1; D not certain. The CDR3 spans 14 residues. Trimming removed 11 bases from V and 8 bases from J, with 22 bases in between. Looked up from germline, CDR1 is ENHRY and CDR2 is SYGVKD. The CDR3 DNA reads TGTGCCCCCCTGCCTTGTCACACCTCACATGAGCAGTTCTTC. Translation: CAPLPCHTSHEQFF.

The CDR3 protein is CASSVLLPGNTEAFF. CDR3 nucleotides: TGTGCCAGCAGCGTACTTCTCCCAGGGAACACTGAAGCTTTCTTT. The chain employs TRBV9 and TRBJ1-1, with unresolved D. Trimming took off 1 base at V and 1 base at J, with 11 bases between the two ends. Germline loops: CDR1 SGDLS, CDR2 YYNGEE. CDR3 length: 15 amino acids. Full variable domain (remainder filled in from reference TRBV9 and TRBJ1-1): DSGVTQTPKHLITATGQRVTLRCSPRSGDLSVYWYQQSLDQGLQFLIQYYNGEERAKGNILERFSAQQFPDLHSELNLSSLELGDSALYFCASSVLLPGNTEAFFGQGTRLTVV.

This clonotype was found a few times. This rearrangement joins TRBV12-3 or TRBV12-4 to TRBJ2-1, with a tentative D call TRBD2 (5 bases). This CDR3 region has 13 residues. V was shortened by 6 bases and J by 9 bases, with 15 bases between the two germline ends. This chain's CDR3 is CASSSTSGAEQFF. CDR3 bases: TGTGCCAGCAGCTCTACTAGTGGCGCTGAGCAGTTCTTC.

The chain has TRBV11-2 and TRBJ1-1, with 7 bases that match TRBD1. With 8 bases clipped from V and 1 base from J, the junction kept 13 bases outside the gene matches. Germline V gene data show CDR1 as SGHAT and CDR2 as FQNNGV. The CDR3 spans 16 residues. The CDR3 bases are TGTGCCAGCGTCCAGGGGAGGGGGCGGGGGAACACTGAAGCTTTCTTT. It specifies CASVQGRGRGNTEAFF.

This clonotype was picked up a small number of times. The rearrangement joins TRBV6-5 to TRBJ2-3, with 11 nucleotides matching TRBD2. CDR1 is MNHEY and CDR2 is SVGAGI in the germline V gene. CDR3 size: 16 residues. Unmatched junction bases numbered 5, after V lost 2 bases and J lost 4 bases. For the CDR3, the DNA is TGTGCCAGCAGTTACCATAGCGGGAGGGCCCCAGATACGCAGTATTTT. Residues: CASSYHSGRAPDTQYF.

The chain uses TRBV30 and TRBJ2-3; no reliable D call. V was clipped by 0 bases and J by 5 bases, with 12 bases between them. The CDR3 spans 14 residues. The germline gives CDR1 GTSNPN, CDR2 SVGIG (reference sequence). The CDR3 coding sequence is TGTGCCTGGAGTGTAAGGGCCCACGGAGATACGCAGTATTTT. This sequence encodes CAWSVRAHGDTQYF.

This clonotype was observed a few times. V is TRBV28 and J is TRBJ1-4; D gene ambiguous. Germline values: CDR1 MDHEN, CDR2 SYDVKM. The V gene lost 1 base and the J gene lost 5 bases, with 11 bases spanning the gap. The CDR3 runs 15 residues. The CDR3, as DNA: TGTGCCAGCAGTTTATTTAAGGCCGGGAATGAAAAACTGTTTTTT. The encoded protein is CASSLFKAGNEKLFF.

The chain links TRBV4-2 to TRBJ2-1; TRBD2 is a possible D gene (6 bases). Trimming took off 1 base at V and 8 bases at J, with 9 bases between the two ends. This CDR3 is built from 13 residues. The germline CDR1 and CDR2 sequences are LGHNA and YNFKEQ. CDR3 DNA: TGTGCCAGCAGCCAAGGGGGACTTTATGAGCAGTTCTTC. Encoded protein: CASSQGGLYEQFF.

This clonotype was recorded once. This chain links TRBV5-1 with TRBJ2-7; perhaps D is TRBD1 or TRBD2 (5 bases each). V was cut by 0 bases and J by 3 bases, with 25 bases left in between. CDR3 size: 19 residues. Germline CDR1 is SGHRS and CDR2 is YFSETQ. In DNA, the CDR3 is TGCGCCAGCAGCTTGGGCCCTAATCCCTCCGGGACGGCCAACTACGAGCAGTACTTC. It translates to CASSLGPNPSGTANYEQYF. Complete variable domain (other parts from reference TRBV5-1 and TRBJ2-7): KAGVTQTPRYLIKTRGQQVTLSCSPISGHRSVSWYQQTPGQGLQFLFEYFSETQRNKGNFPGRFSGRQFSNSRSEMNVSTLELGDSALYLCASSLGPNPSGTANYEQYFGPGTRLTVT.

The table lists this clonotype with many counts. The CDR3 region has the DNA TGTGCCAGCAGCGAGAGGGAAAAACTGTTTTTT. Its protein is CASSEREKLFF. The genes are TRBV2 and TRBJ1-4; D is uncertain. With 6 bases removed from V and 8 bases from J, the gap between germline ends came to 7 bases. The V gene's germline CDR1 is SNHLY and CDR2 FYNNEI. This CDR3 comprises 11 residues.